This is a list of T cell receptor beta chains from one sample in a study of blood T cell repertoires in COVID-19. Assay used: immunoSEQ multiplex PCR; TCRdb lists only in-frame clones, some missing. Altogether tens of thousands of clones are present, approximately 89% being singletons, with the ten largest covering 12%. What was sequenced was peripheral blood. These receptor sequences come from a human donor with active COVID-19. The donor label of this sample is uncertain. Both conserved end residues are part of each CDR3. D genes are given only for firm matches. Part of the rows lack a size; the others show once, few, many or a class for expanded clones.

abundance: .; j_gene: TRBJ1-1; d_gene: .; v_gene: TRBV5-7; CDR3aa: CAIQPGQSMNTEAFF; CDR3nt: TGTGCCATCCAACCCGGACAGAGCATGAACACTGAAGCTTTCTTT
abundance: .; j_gene: TRBJ2-7; d_gene: .; v_gene: TRBV19; CDR3aa: CASSPPRGASYEQYF; CDR3nt: TGTGCCAGTAGTCCCCCCAGGGGAGCTTCCTACGAGCAGTACTTC
abundance: .; j_gene: TRBJ2-1; d_gene: .; v_gene: TRBV28; CDR3aa: CASDPGRGEWQFF; CDR3nt: TGTGCCAGCGACCCGGGGAGGGGGGAATGGCAGTTCTTC
abundance: once; j_gene: TRBJ2-3; d_gene: TRBD2; v_gene: TRBV7-2; CDR3aa: CASSLNGGVGADTQYF; CDR3nt: TGTGCCAGCAGCTTAAACGGGGGGGTTGGCGCAGATACGCAGTATTTT
abundance: .; j_gene: TRBJ2-1; d_gene: .; v_gene: TRBV27; CDR3aa: CASRDSYEKQFF; CDR3nt: TGTGCCAGCCGGGACTCATATGAGAAACAGTTCTTC
abundance: .; j_gene: TRBJ1-2; d_gene: .; v_gene: TRBV19; CDR3aa: CASRPPGQNNYGYTF; CDR3nt: TGTGCCAGTAGGCCTCCGGGACAAAATAACTATGGCTACACCTTC
abundance: medium-sized; j_gene: TRBJ2-2; d_gene: TRBD1; v_gene: TRBV2; CDR3aa: CASSEDRGFGELFF; CDR3nt: TGTGCCAGCAGTGAAGACAGGGGGTTCGGGGAGCTGTTTTTT
abundance: .; j_gene: TRBJ1-5; d_gene: .; v_gene: TRBV10-3; CDR3aa: CAISELQGNQPQHF; CDR3nt: TGTGCCATCAGTGAGTTGCAGGGCAATCAGCCCCAGCATTTT
abundance: .; j_gene: TRBJ2-7; d_gene: .; v_gene: TRBV20-1; CDR3aa: CSASGGGFFEQYF; CDR3nt: TGCAGTGCTAGTGGAGGGGGCTTCTTTGAGCAGTACTTC
abundance: .; j_gene: TRBJ1-2; d_gene: .; v_gene: TRBV27; CDR3aa: CASSLPGRAGDGDGYTF; CDR3nt: TGTGCCAGCAGTTTACCCGGGAGGGCCGGAGACGGTGATGGCTACACCTTC
abundance: .; j_gene: TRBJ2-1; d_gene: .; v_gene: TRBV11-3; CDR3aa: CASSLTGSYNEQFF; CDR3nt: TGTGCCAGCAGCTTAACGGGGAGCTACAATGAGCAGTTCTTC
abundance: .; j_gene: TRBJ2-1; d_gene: .; v_gene: TRBV4-3; CDR3aa: CASSQDYGYRYNEQFF; CDR3nt: TGCGCCAGCAGCCAAGATTATGGGTACAGGTACAATGAGCAGTTCTTC
abundance: few; j_gene: TRBJ2-1; d_gene: TRBD1; v_gene: TRBV2; CDR3aa: CASSPKGQGIYNEQFF; CDR3nt: TGTGCCAGCAGCCCAAAGGGACAGGGGATCTACAATGAGCAGTTCTTC
abundance: .; j_gene: TRBJ2-4; d_gene: .; v_gene: TRBV4-3; CDR3aa: CASSQDIRGNIQYF; CDR3nt: TGCGCCAGCAGCCAAGATATAAGGGGAAACATTCAGTACTTC
abundance: .; j_gene: TRBJ1-3; d_gene: .; v_gene: TRBV7-2; CDR3aa: CASSPNQGAGNTIYF; CDR3nt: TGTGCCAGCAGCCCGAACCAGGGTGCTGGAAACACCATATATTTT
abundance: .; j_gene: TRBJ1-2; d_gene: .; v_gene: TRBV5-1; CDR3aa: CASSLGGTNYGYTF; CDR3nt: TGCGCCAGCAGCTTAGGCGGAACTAACTATGGCTACACCTTC
abundance: .; j_gene: TRBJ1-2; d_gene: TRBD1; v_gene: TRBV5-6; CDR3aa: CASSLGQGIYGYTF; CDR3nt: TGTGCCAGCAGCTTGGGACAGGGTATCTATGGCTACACCTTC
abundance: .; j_gene: TRBJ2-1; d_gene: .; v_gene: TRBV6-2/TRBV6-3; CDR3aa: CASSYSLTRSYNEQFF; CDR3nt: TGTGCCAGCAGTTACTCGCTTACACGTTCCTACAATGAGCAGTTCTTC
abundance: .; j_gene: TRBJ1-2; d_gene: .; v_gene: TRBV18; CDR3aa: CASSPSGGRAGGYTF; CDR3nt: TGTGCCAGCTCACCATCGGGAGGCCGAGCGGGAGGCTACACCTTC
abundance: few; j_gene: TRBJ1-4; d_gene: .; v_gene: TRBV7-9; CDR3aa: CASSLPQGTNEKLFF; CDR3nt: TGTGCCAGCAGCTTACCCCAGGGGACTAATGAAAAACTGTTTTTT
abundance: .; j_gene: TRBJ1-1; d_gene: .; v_gene: TRBV6-5; CDR3aa: CASSLLPRNTEAFF; CDR3nt: TGTGCCAGCAGTTTACTACCTAGGAACACTGAAGCTTTCTTT
abundance: .; j_gene: TRBJ2-5; d_gene: TRBD1; v_gene: TRBV6-5; CDR3aa: CASSQQGRETQYF; CDR3nt: TGTGCCAGCAGCCAACAGGGGCGAGAGACCCAGTACTTC
abundance: .; j_gene: TRBJ2-7; d_gene: TRBD2; v_gene: TRBV10-3; CDR3aa: CAIGASGLNYEQYF; CDR3nt: TGTGCCATCGGGGCTAGCGGGCTCAACTACGAGCAGTACTTC
abundance: .; j_gene: TRBJ2-5; d_gene: TRBD1; v_gene: TRBV15; CDR3aa: CATGQGFVETQYF; CDR3nt: TGTGCCACCGGACAGGGGTTTGTAGAGACCCAGTACTTC
abundance: .; j_gene: TRBJ2-4; d_gene: TRBD1; v_gene: TRBV18; CDR3aa: CASSLDRGNIQYF; CDR3nt: TGTGCCAGCTCACTCGACAGGGGTAACATTCAGTACTTC
abundance: .; j_gene: TRBJ2-1; d_gene: TRBD2; v_gene: TRBV10-3; CDR3aa: CAISPGLAGGSYNEQFF; CDR3nt: TGTGCCATCAGCCCGGGACTAGCGGGGGGCTCCTACAATGAGCAGTTCTTC
abundance: .; j_gene: TRBJ2-5; d_gene: .; v_gene: TRBV18; CDR3aa: CASRETGIQETQYF; CDR3nt: TGTGCCAGCCGGGAGACAGGGATCCAAGAGACCCAGTACTTC
abundance: once; j_gene: TRBJ2-7; d_gene: .; v_gene: TRBV5-4; CDR3aa: CASSFDSNGEQYF; CDR3nt: TGTGCCAGCAGCTTTGATAGCAACGGCGAGCAGTACTTC
abundance: .; j_gene: TRBJ2-3; d_gene: TRBD1; v_gene: TRBV7-2; CDR3aa: CASSRTGPDTQYF; CDR3nt: TGTGCCAGCAGTCGGACAGGGCCAGATACGCAGTATTTT
abundance: .; j_gene: TRBJ1-4; d_gene: .; v_gene: TRBV7-8; CDR3aa: CASSSTLHEKLFF; CDR3nt: TGTGCCAGCAGCTCGACATTGCATGAAAAACTGTTTTTT
abundance: .; j_gene: TRBJ2-7; d_gene: .; v_gene: TRBV6-2/TRBV6-3; CDR3aa: CASSFRIYEQYF; CDR3nt: TGTGCCAGCAGTTTCAGGATTTACGAGCAGTACTTC
abundance: .; j_gene: TRBJ1-4; d_gene: TRBD1; v_gene: TRBV7-9; CDR3aa: CASSSHVRGQEKLFF; CDR3nt: TGTGCCAGCAGCTCTCATGTCAGGGGGCAAGAAAAACTGTTTTTT
abundance: .; j_gene: TRBJ1-2; d_gene: TRBD1; v_gene: TRBV7-2; CDR3aa: CASSSDRVQGGYTF; CDR3nt: TGTGCCAGCAGCTCAGACAGGGTTCAAGGTGGCTACACCTTC
abundance: .; j_gene: TRBJ2-3; d_gene: .; v_gene: TRBV20-1; CDR3aa: CSASRGYSTDTQYF; CDR3nt: TGCAGTGCTAGTCGAGGATATAGCACAGATACGCAGTATTTT
abundance: .; j_gene: TRBJ1-2; d_gene: .; v_gene: TRBV2; CDR3aa: CASSEAGGAANYGYTF; CDR3nt: TGTGCCAGCAGTGAAGCGGGAGGAGCCGCTAACTATGGCTACACCTTC
abundance: .; j_gene: TRBJ2-2; d_gene: TRBD1; v_gene: TRBV4-2; CDR3aa: CASSQGAGGMAGELFF; CDR3nt: TGTGCCAGCAGCCAAGGGGCAGGGGGAATGGCCGGGGAGCTGTTTTTT
abundance: once; j_gene: TRBJ2-7; d_gene: .; v_gene: TRBV11-2; CDR3aa: CASSLRQAFSYEQYF; CDR3nt: TGTGCCAGCAGCTTAAGACAGGCGTTTAGCTACGAGCAGTACTTC
abundance: .; j_gene: TRBJ2-5; d_gene: TRBD2; v_gene: TRBV6-2/TRBV6-3; CDR3aa: CASSYSKNPSPGGLETQYF; CDR3nt: TGTGCCAGCAGTTACTCGAAGAACCCTAGCCCGGGAGGCTTGGAGACCCAGTACTTC
abundance: .; j_gene: TRBJ2-2; d_gene: TRBD1; v_gene: TRBV6-6; CDR3aa: CASSYPGGTGELFF; CDR3nt: TGTGCCAGCAGTTACCCAGGGGGCACCGGGGAGCTGTTTTTT
abundance: once; j_gene: TRBJ1-2; d_gene: .; v_gene: TRBV19; CDR3aa: CASKGRGADSFLGYTF; CDR3nt: TGTGCCAGTAAGGGGCGTGGGGCAGACTCATTTCTGGGCTACACCTTC
abundance: .; j_gene: TRBJ2-1; d_gene: TRBD1; v_gene: TRBV7-9; CDR3aa: CASSSRDRDIDEQFF; CDR3nt: TGTGCCAGCAGTTCCCGGGACAGGGATATAGATGAGCAGTTCTTC
abundance: .; j_gene: TRBJ1-1; d_gene: .; v_gene: TRBV18; CDR3aa: CASSPRYSTPEAFF; CDR3nt: TGTGCCAGCTCACCTCGATACAGCACTCCTGAAGCTTTCTTT
abundance: .; j_gene: TRBJ2-1; d_gene: TRBD2; v_gene: TRBV28; CDR3aa: CASRAGEDYNEQFF; CDR3nt: TGTGCCAGCAGGGCGGGAGAGGACTACAATGAGCAGTTCTTC
abundance: .; j_gene: TRBJ2-1; d_gene: TRBD2; v_gene: TRBV15; CDR3aa: CATSSTPTSGGSYNEQFF; CDR3nt: TGTGCCACCAGCAGTACACCGACTAGCGGGGGCTCCTACAATGAGCAGTTCTTC
abundance: .; j_gene: TRBJ1-3; d_gene: TRBD1; v_gene: TRBV5-6; CDR3aa: CASSLTGAGNTIYF; CDR3nt: TGTGCCAGCAGCTTGACAGGGGCTGGAAACACCATATATTTT
abundance: medium-sized; j_gene: TRBJ2-3; d_gene: TRBD2; v_gene: TRBV6-2/TRBV6-3; CDR3aa: CASSWTSGSTDTQYF; CDR3nt: TGTGCCAGCAGTTGGACTAGCGGGAGCACAGATACGCAGTATTTT